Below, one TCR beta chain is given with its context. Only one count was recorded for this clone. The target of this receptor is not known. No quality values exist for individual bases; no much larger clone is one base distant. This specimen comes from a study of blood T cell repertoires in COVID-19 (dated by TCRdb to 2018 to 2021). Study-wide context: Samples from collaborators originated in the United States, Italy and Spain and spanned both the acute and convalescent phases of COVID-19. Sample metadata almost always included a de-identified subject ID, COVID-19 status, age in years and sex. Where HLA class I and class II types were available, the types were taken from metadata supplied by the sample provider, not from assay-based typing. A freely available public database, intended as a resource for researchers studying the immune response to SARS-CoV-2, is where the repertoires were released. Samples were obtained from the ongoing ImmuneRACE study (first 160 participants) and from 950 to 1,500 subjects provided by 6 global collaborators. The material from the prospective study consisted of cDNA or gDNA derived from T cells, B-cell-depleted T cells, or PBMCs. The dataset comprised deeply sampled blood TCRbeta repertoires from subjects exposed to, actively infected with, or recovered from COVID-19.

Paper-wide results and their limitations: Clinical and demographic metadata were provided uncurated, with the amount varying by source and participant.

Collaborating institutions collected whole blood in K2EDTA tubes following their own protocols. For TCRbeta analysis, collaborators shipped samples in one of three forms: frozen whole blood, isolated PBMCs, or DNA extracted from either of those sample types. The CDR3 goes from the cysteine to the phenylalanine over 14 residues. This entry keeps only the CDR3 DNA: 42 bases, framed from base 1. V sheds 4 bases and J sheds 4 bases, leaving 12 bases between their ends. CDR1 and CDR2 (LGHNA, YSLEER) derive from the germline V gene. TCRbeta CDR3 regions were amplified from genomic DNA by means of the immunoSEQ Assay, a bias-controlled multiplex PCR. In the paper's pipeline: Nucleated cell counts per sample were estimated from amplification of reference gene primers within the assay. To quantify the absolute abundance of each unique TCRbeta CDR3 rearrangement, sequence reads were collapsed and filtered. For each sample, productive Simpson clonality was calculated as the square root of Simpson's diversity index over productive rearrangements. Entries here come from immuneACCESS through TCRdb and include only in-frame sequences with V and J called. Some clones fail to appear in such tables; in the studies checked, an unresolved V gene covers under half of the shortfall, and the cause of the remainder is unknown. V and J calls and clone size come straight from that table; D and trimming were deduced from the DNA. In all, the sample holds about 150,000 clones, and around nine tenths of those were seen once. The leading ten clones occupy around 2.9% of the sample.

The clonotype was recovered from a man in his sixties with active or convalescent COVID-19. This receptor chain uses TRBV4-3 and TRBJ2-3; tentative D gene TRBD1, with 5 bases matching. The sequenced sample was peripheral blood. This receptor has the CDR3 CASSLLRGPDTQYF. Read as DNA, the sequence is TGCGCCAGCAGCCTTCTTAGGGGCCCAGATACGCAGTATTTT.